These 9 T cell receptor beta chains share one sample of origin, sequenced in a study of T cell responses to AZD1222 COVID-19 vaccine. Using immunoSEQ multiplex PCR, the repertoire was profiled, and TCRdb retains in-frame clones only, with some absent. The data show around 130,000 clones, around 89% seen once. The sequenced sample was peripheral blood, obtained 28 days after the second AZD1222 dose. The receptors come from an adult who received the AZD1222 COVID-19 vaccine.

The CDR3 region is CAWSREAYEQYF. CDR3 sequence (DNA): TGTGCCTGGAGCAGGGAAGCCTACGAGCAGTACTTC. This rearrangement joins TRBV30 to TRBJ2-7; weak D call: TRBD1 (5 bases). The V end lost 3 bases, the J end lost 2 bases, and 8 bases lay between the germline ends. The CDR3 length is 12 residues. CDR1 is GTSNPN and CDR2 is SVGIG in the germline V gene (reference sequence).

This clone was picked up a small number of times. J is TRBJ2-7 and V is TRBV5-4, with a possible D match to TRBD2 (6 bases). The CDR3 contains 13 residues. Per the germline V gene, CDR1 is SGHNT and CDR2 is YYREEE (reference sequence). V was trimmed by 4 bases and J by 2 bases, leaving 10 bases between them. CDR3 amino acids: CASSPRGAYEQYF. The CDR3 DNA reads TGTGCCAGCAGCCCGCGGGGCGCCTACGAGCAGTACTTC.

The CDR3 bases are TGTGCCAGCAAGGGGGCGGCCCTAGGGCCCCAGCATTTT. It encodes CASKGAALGPQHF. The chain carries TRBV6-5 and TRBJ1-5, with 7 bases fitting TRBD1. Germline V gene data show CDR1 as MNHEY and CDR2 as SVGAGI. V shed 7 bases and J 9 bases; nucleotides not matched to a gene: 9. The CDR3 is 13 residues long.

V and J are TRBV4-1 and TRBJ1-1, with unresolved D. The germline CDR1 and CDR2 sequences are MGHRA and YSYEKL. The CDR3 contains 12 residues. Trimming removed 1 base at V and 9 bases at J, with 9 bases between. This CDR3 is CASSQGLGKAFF. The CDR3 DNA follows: TGCGCCAGCAGCCAAGGTCTAGGGAAAGCTTTCTTT.

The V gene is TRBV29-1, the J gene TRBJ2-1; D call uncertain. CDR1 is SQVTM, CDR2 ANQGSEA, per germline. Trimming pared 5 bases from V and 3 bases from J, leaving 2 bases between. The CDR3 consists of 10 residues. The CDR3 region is CSVRYNEQFF. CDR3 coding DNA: TGCAGCGTTCGCTACAATGAGCAGTTCTTC.

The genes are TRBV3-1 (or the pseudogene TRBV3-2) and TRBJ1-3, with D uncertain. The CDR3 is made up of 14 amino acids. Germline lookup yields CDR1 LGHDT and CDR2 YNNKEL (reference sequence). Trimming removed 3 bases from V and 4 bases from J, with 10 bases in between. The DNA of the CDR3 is TGTGCCAGCAGCCAGTACAGAGGAGGAAACACCATATATTTT. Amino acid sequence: CASSQYRGGNTIYF.

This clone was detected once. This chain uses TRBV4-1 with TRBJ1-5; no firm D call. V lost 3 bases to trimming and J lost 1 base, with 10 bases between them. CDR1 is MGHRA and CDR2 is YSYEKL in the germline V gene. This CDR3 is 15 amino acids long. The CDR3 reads CASSQTRASNQPQHF. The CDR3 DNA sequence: TGCGCCAGCAGCCAGACTAGGGCAAGCAATCAGCCCCAGCATTTT.

CDR3 nucleotide sequence: TGTGCCAGCAGCTTGGCCAGGTACCTCTCTGGGGCCAACGTCCTGACTTTC. Encoded protein: CASSLARYLSGANVLTF. The chain uses TRBV5-4 and TRBJ2-6; D gene unclear. V lost 0 bases and J lost 0, with 10 bases in between. CDR1 SGHNT and CDR2 YYREEE come from the germline V gene (reference sequence). The CDR3 covers 17 residues. The full variable domain, completed using reference TRBV5-4 and TRBJ2-6, is ETGVTQSPTHLIKTRGQQVTLRCSSQSGHNTVSWYQQALGQGPQFIFQYYREEENGRGNFPPRFSGLQFPNYSSELNVNALELDDSALYLCASSLARYLSGANVLTFGAGSRLTVL.

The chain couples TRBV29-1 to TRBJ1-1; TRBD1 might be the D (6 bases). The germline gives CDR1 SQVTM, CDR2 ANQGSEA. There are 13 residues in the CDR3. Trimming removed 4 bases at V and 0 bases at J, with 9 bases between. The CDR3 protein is CSVVGALNTEAFF. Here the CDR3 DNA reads TGCAGCGTTGTGGGGGCTTTGAACACTGAAGCTTTCTTT.